What follows are 2 T cell receptor beta chains derived from one specimen sequenced in a study of T cells in women clearing cervical HPV infection. TCRdb keeps only in-frame clones here, not all; method: immunoSEQ multiplex PCR. The sample features approximately 30,000 clones, with 3.7% in its top ten. The sequenced sample consisted of blood buffy coat. All receptors come from a woman between 18 and 75 years old with a cervical HPV16 infection that either progressed to CIN3+ or cleared (not recorded which).

CDR3 protein: CASSPAGLRDYEQYF. The DNA read from the CDR3 is TGTGCCAGCAGCCCTGCGGGACTAAGGGACTACGAG. The V gene is TRBV6-2 or TRBV6-3, the J gene TRBJ2-7; 7 bases are shared with TRBD2. The read terminates 3 residues before the CDR3 end, so the remaining end is supplied by the germline J gene. Germline values: CDR1 MNHEY, CDR2 SVGEGT. The J segment lost 3 bases and the V segment lost 6 bases, leaving 11 bases of the junction unmatched. CDR3 length: 15 residues.

In the case of this clone: The read ends 3 residues shy of where the CDR3 ends; the end is completed using the germline J gene. The chain combines TRBV20-1 with TRBJ1-6; TRBD1 is a possible D gene (6 bases). Germline lookup yields CDR1 DFQATT and CDR2 SNEGSKA (reference sequence). Trimming removed 5 bases at V and 8 bases at J, with 13 bases between. The CDR3 sequence is 13 residues long. The CDR3 protein is CSAGRDTHSPLHF. The part of the CDR3 DNA that was read is TGCAGTGCTGGACGGGACACCCATTCACCC.